The source of this T cell receptor (beta chain) is a study of cytomegalovirus exposure and HLA in healthy donors. The study, taken as a whole, reports: Cytomegalovirus status, reportedly, was diagnosed with high specificity and sensitivity by the classifier. One later analysis, an examination of the 100 to 150 validation repertoires, found that first-cohort TCR clusters tended to co-occur in them.

V lost 0 bases and J lost 8, with 5 bases in between. The CDR3 extends over 11 amino acids. Germline CDR1 is SGHDT and CDR2 is YYEEEE. There are a few counts of this clone. Its specificity is not known. Here immunoSEQ multiplex PCR was the method, and the copy in TCRdb shows in-frame clones only, minus some. The table lists under 250,000 clones, around nine tenths of them singletons. The TCR was taken from a woman aged 18 to 35 in good health and CMV-seropositive. Source material: PBMCs. The rearrangement joins TRBV5-6 to TRBJ1-2, with D hard to call. This chain's CDR3 is CASSLEEGYTF. CDR3 nucleotide sequence: TGTGCCAGCAGCTTGGAGGAGGGCTACACCTTC.